This T cell receptor (beta chain) was identified during a study of response to subunit inactivated influenza vaccine. The V end was cut by 4 bases, the J end by 6 bases, with 7 bases between. This CDR3 region has 12 residues. This clonotype was seen ten or more times. TCRdb analysed the RT-PCR reads with MiXCR anew, one entry per CDR3 protein. This sample carries some 540,000 distinct CDR3 sequences, roughly 25% of them seen once, and the ten largest clones take about 2.8%. These sequences were also reported in another study, on T cells expressing NK-cell markers. Turning to that study: 5'RACE template switching built TCR beta cDNA with unique molecular identifiers. With respect to HCMV, most of the eight sequenced donors were seropositive, and one was seronegative. There were four donors in whom these clonotypes also led the CD3+CD56-NKG2C+ fraction.

This receptor was identified in a man aged 45-60 years who received an inactivated influenza vaccine. The V and J genes are TRBV12-3 or TRBV12-4 and TRBJ1-5; D is unresolved. Sequenced material: CD4+ T cells sorted from PBMCs, taken approximately 12 days after vaccination. The CDR3 reads CASSSWGQPQHF. The CDR3 DNA reads TGTGCCAGCAGTTCGTGGGGTCAGCCCCAGCATTTT.